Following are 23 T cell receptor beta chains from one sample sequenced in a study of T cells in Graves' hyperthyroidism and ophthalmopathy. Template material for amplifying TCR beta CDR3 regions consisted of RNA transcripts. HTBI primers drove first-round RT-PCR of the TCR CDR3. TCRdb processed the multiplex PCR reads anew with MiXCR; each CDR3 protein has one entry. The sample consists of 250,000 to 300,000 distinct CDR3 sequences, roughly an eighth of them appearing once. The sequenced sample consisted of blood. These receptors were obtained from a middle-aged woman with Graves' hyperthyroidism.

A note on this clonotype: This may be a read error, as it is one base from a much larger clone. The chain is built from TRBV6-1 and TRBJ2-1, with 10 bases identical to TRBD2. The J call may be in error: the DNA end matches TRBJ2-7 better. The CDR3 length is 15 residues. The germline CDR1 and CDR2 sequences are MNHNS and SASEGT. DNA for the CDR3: TGTGCCAGCAGTAAGCGGGAGGGCTCCTACAATGAGCAGTACTTC. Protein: CASSKREGSYNEQYF.

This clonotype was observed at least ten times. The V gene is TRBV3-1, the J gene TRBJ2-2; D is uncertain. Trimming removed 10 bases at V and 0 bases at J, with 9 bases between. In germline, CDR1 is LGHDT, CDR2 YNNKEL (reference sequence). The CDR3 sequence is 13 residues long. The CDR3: CATGRSNTGELFF. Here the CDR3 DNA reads TGTGCCACTGGACGGTCGAACACCGGGGAGCTGTTTTTT.

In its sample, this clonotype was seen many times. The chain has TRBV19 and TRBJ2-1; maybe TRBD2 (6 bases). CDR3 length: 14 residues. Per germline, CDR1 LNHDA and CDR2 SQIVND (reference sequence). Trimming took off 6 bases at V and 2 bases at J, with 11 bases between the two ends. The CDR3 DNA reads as TGTGCCAGTAGGCTGGGGGGAACCTACAATGAGCAGTTCTTC. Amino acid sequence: CASRLGGTYNEQFF.

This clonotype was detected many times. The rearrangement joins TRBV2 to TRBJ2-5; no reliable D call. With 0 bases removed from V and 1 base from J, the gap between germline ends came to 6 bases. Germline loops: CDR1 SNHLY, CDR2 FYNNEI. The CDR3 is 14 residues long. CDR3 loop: CASSEAQLQETQYF. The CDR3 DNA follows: TGTGCCAGCAGTGAAGCCCAGCTCCAAGAGACCCAGTACTTC.

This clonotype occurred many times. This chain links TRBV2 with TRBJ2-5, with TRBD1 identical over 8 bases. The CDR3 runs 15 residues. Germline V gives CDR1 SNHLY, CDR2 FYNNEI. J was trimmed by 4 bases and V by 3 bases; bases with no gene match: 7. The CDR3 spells CASSDRTGMGETQYF. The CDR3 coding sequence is TGTGCCAGCAGTGATAGGACAGGGATGGGAGAGACCCAGTACTTC. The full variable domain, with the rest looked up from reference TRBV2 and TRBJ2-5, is EPEVTQTPSHQVTQMGQEVILRCVPISNHLYFYWYRQILGQKVEFLVSFYNNEISEKSEIFDDQFSVERPDGSNFTLKIRSTKLEDSAMYFCASSDRTGMGETQYFGPGTRLLVL.

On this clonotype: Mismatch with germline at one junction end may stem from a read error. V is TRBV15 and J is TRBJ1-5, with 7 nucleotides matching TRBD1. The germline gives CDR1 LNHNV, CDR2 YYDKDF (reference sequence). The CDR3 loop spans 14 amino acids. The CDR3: CATCRQGSNQPQHF. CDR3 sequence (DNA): TGTGCCACCTGCAGACAGGGAAGCAATCAGCCCCAGCATTTT.

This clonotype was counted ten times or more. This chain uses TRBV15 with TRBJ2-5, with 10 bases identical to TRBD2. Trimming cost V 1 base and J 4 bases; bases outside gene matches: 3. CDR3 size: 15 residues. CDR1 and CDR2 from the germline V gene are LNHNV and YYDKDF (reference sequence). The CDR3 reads CATSRALAGAETQYF. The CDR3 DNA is TGTGCCACCAGCAGAGCTCTAGCGGGAGCAGAGACCCAGTACTTC. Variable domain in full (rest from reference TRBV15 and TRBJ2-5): DAMVIQNPRYQVTQFGKPVTLSCSQTLNHNVMYWYQQKSSQAPKLLFHYYDKDFNNEADTPDNFQSRRPNTSFCFLDIRSPGLGDTAMYLCATSRALAGAETQYFGPGTRLLVL.

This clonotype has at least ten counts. The DNA of the CDR3 is TGTGCCAGCAGCGTAGGAAAGGGGCACAATCAGCCCCAGCATTTT. Translation gives CASSVGKGHNQPQHF. The chain joins TRBV9 to TRBJ1-5; weak D call: TRBD1 (5 bases). Trimming pared 0 bases from V and 3 bases from J, leaving 10 bases between. The CDR3 contains 15 residues. Germline V gives CDR1 SGDLS, CDR2 YYNGEE.

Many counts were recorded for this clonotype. The CDR3 loop reads CASMTFGNSVGELFF. The CDR3 DNA follows: TGTGCCAGTATGACTTTCGGGAACTCCGTCGGGGAGCTGTTTTTT. This chain links TRBV19 with TRBJ2-2; D may be TRBD2 (5 bases). The CDR3 sequence is 15 residues long. Trimming cost V 7 bases and J 7 bases, with 19 bases left between them. Germline lookup yields CDR1 LNHDA and CDR2 SQIVND (reference sequence).

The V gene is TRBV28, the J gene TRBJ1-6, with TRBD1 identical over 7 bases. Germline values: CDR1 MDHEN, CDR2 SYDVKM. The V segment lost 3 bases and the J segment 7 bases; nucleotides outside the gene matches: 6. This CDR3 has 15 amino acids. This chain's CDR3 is CASSLGRGANSPLHF. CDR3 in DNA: TGTGCCAGCAGTTTGGGCAGGGGGGCGAATTCACCCCTCCACTTT. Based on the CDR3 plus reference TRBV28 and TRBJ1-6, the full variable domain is DVKVTQSSRYLVKRTGEKVFLECVQDMDHENMFWYRQDPGLGLRLIYFSYDVKMKEKGDIPEGYSVSREKKERFSLILESASTNQTSMYLCASSLGRGANSPLHFGNGTRLTVT.

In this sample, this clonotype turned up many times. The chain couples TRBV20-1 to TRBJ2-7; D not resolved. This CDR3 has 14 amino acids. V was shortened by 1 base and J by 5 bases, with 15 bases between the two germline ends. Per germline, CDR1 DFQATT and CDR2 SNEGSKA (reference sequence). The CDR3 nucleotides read TGCAGTGCTAGAGGAGGAGTACCGGGCCACGAGCAGTACTTC. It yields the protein CSARGGVPGHEQYF.

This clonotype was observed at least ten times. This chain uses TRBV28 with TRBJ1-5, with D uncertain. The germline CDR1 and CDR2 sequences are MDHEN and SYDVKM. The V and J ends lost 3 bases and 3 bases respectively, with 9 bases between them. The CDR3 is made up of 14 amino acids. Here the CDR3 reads CASSFRQVNQPQHF. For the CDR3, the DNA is TGTGCCAGCAGTTTTCGCCAGGTCAATCAGCCCCAGCATTTT.

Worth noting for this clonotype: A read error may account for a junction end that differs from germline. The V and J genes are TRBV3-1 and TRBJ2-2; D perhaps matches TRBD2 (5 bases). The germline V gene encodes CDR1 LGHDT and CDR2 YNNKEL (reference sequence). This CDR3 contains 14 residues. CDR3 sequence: CASTSGGSTRELFF. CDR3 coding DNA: TGTGCCAGCACCTCAGGTGGGAGCACCCGGGAGCTGTTTTTT.

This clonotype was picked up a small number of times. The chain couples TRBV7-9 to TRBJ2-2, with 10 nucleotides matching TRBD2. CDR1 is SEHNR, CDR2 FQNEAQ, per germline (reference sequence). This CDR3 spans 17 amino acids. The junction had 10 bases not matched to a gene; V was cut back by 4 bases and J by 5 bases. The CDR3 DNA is TGTGCCAGCAGCTGGCAATTGGGACTAGCGAGAACCGGGGAGCTGTTTTTT. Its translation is CASSWQLGLARTGELFF.

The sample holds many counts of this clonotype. As DNA, the CDR3 is TGTGCCAGCAGTTTTGCGGGGACTAGCTCCTATAATTCACCCCTCCACTTT. This gives the protein CASSFAGTSSYNSPLHF. This chain uses TRBV28 with TRBJ1-6; D perhaps matches TRBD1 (5 bases). Germline V gives CDR1 MDHEN, CDR2 SYDVKM. The length of the CDR3 is 17 residues. V lost 3 bases, J lost 0 bases, and 12 bases lay in between.

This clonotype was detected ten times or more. Written as DNA, the CDR3 is TGTGCCAGCAGTTACCCCTACGACACCACTAGCACAGATACGCAGTATTTT. This sequence encodes CASSYPYDTTSTDTQYF. This rearrangement joins TRBV6-6 to TRBJ2-3, with D uncertain. The CDR3 runs 17 residues. In germline, CDR1 is MNHNY, CDR2 SVGAGI (reference sequence). Trimming left V 2 bases short and J 0 bases short, with 15 bases between.

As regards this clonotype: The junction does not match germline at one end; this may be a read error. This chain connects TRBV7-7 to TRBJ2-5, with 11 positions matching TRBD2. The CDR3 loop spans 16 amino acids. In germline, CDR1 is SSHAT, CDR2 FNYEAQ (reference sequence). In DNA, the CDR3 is TGTGCTAGCAGCCGCTCTTTAGCGGGAGGGCAAGAGACCCAGTACTTC. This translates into CASSRSLAGGQETQYF.

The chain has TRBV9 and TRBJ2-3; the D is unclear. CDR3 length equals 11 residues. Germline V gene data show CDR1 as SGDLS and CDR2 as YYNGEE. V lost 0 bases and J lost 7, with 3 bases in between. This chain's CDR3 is CASSVDYTQYF. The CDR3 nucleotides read TGTGCCAGCAGCGTAGACTATACGCAGTATTTT.

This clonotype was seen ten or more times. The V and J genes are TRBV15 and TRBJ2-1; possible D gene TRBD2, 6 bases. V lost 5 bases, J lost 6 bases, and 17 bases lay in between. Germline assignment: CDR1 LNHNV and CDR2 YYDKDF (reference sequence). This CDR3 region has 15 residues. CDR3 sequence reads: CATSGFRDGGNEQFF. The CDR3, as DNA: TGTGCCACCAGCGGGTTCCGAGACGGGGGCAATGAGCAGTTCTTC.

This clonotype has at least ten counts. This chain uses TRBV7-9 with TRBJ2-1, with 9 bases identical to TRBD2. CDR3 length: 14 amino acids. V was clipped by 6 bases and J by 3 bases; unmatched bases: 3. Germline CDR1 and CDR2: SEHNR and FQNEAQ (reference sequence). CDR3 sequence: CASRSGRSYNEQFF. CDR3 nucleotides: TGTGCCAGCAGGAGCGGGAGGAGCTACAATGAGCAGTTCTTC.

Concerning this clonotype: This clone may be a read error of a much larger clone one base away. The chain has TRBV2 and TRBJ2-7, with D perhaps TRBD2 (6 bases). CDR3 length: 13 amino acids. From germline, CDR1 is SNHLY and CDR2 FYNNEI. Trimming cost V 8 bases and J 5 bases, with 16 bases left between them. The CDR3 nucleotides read TGTGCCAGCGGTTTACGGGAGAGGGACGAGCAGTACTTC. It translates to CASGLRERDEQYF.

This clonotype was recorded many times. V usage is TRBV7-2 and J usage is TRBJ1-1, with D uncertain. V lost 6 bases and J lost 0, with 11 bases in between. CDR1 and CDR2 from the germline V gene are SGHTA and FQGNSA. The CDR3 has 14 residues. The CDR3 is CASRPAPMNTEAFF. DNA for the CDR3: TGTGCCAGCAGACCGGCCCCAATGAACACTGAAGCTTTCTTT.

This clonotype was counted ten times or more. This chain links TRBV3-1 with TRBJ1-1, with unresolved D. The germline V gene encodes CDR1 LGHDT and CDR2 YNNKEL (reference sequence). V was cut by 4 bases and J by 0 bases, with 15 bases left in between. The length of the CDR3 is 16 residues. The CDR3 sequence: CASSPRDRGLNTEAFF. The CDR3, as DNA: TGTGCCAGCAGCCCTAGGGATCGAGGTTTGAACACTGAAGCTTTCTTT.